The 22 T cell receptor beta chains below all came from one sample that was sequenced in a study of PD-1 blockade in classical Hodgkin lymphoma. Exposure to brentuximab vedotin varied, and each patient had relapsed following autologous stem cell transplantation. Measured with immunoSEQ multiplex PCR; TCRdb has only the in-frame clones, and not every one. The sample shows 30,000 to 45,000 clones, around 86% of them seen only once. The specimen comprised peripheral blood mononuclear cells (PBMCs), sampled at baseline. The receptors were sampled from a human donor with classical Hodgkin lymphoma.

CDR3 DNA sequence: TGCAGCGTGACTCGACTAGCGGGAGTACAAGAGACCCAGTACTTC. Translation gives CSVTRLAGVQETQYF. The chain has TRBV29-1 and TRBJ2-5; 12 bases align to TRBD2. V gave up 6 bases and J gave up 2 bases; unmatched junction bases: 7. The CDR3 runs 15 residues. The V gene's germline CDR1 is SQVTM and CDR2 ANQGSEA.

The rearrangement links TRBV20-1 to TRBJ1-2; D gene ambiguous. CDR1 DFQATT and CDR2 SNEGSKA come from the germline V gene (reference sequence). The CDR3 consists of 11 residues. With 6 bases removed from V and 4 bases from J, the gap between germline ends came to 9 bases. CDR3 loop: CSARELYGYTF. The CDR3 bases are TGCAGTGCGAGGGAACTCTATGGCTACACCTTC.

This chain links TRBV27 with TRBJ2-3; a possible D gene is TRBD2 (6 bases). The CDR3 is made up of 18 amino acids. V was cut by 6 bases and J by 0 bases, with 22 bases left in between. Germline values: CDR1 MNHEY, CDR2 SMNVEV (reference sequence). The CDR3 sequence is CASRRSPNLASSTDTQYF. For the CDR3, the DNA is TGTGCCAGCAGGAGAAGCCCCAATCTAGCGTCGAGCACAGATACGCAGTATTTT.

The sample holds one count of this clone. In DNA form, the CDR3 reads TGCGCCAGCAGCCAAGATCGGCGGGCAGCGGGGGAAAAACTGTTTTTT. Protein: CASSQDRRAAGEKLFF. The J gene is TRBJ1-4, the V gene TRBV4-1; D is undetermined. The V gene lost 0 bases and the J gene lost 8 bases, with 16 bases spanning the gap. CDR3 length: 16 residues. CDR1 MGHRA and CDR2 YSYEKL come from the germline V gene.

The chain combines TRBV13 with TRBJ2-1, with TRBD1 matching 11 bases. V lost 5 bases to trimming and J lost 4 bases; unmatched junction nucleotides: 10. The CDR3 contains 17 residues. Germline V gene sequence: CDR1 PRHDT, CDR2 FYEKMQ (reference sequence). CDR3 loop: CASSLSLGTGGYNEQFF. The CDR3 bases are TGTGCCAGCAGCCTATCCCTCGGGACAGGGGGTTACAATGAGCAGTTCTTC.

The J gene is TRBJ1-4, the V gene TRBV5-8, with D hard to call. The CDR3 has 15 residues. The ends were cut back, 0 bases at V and 0 bases at J, with 6 bases in the middle. The V gene's germline CDR1 is SGHTS and CDR2 YDEGEE. In DNA, the CDR3 is TGTGCCAGCAGCTTGGGATTAGCAACTAATGAAAAACTGTTTTTT. Its translation: CASSLGLATNEKLFF.

The chain joins TRBV27 to TRBJ1-1; D perhaps matches TRBD1 (6 bases). Deletions cut 4 bases from V and 3 bases from J, with 15 bases between. Germline CDR1 is MNHEY and CDR2 is SMNVEV (reference sequence). The CDR3 is made up of 15 amino acids. CDR3 amino acids: CASSSTFTGYTEAFF. The CDR3 nucleotides read TGTGCCAGCAGTTCTACGTTCACAGGGTACACTGAAGCTTTCTTT.

This chain uses TRBV6-5 with TRBJ2-3; 8 nucleotides line up with TRBD2. This CDR3 is 15 amino acids long. Unmatched junction bases numbered 5, after V lost 6 bases and J lost 0 bases. Germline CDR1 reads MNHEY; CDR2 reads SVGAGI. CDR3: CASRPLAGSTDTQYF. CDR3 DNA sequence: TGTGCCAGCAGACCCTTAGCGGGGAGCACAGATACGCAGTATTTT.

The count of this clone is one. The genes are TRBV7-9 and TRBJ1-1; 8 nucleotides agree with TRBD1. Germline V gene lookup returns CDR1 SEHNR and CDR2 FQNEAQ (reference sequence). The CDR3 totals 14 residues. V dropped 5 bases and J dropped 6; count of bases not matched to a gene: 8. CDR3 amino acids: CASSLQQQGAEAFF. In nucleotides, the CDR3 is TGTGCCAGCAGCCTACAGCAACAGGGGGCTGAAGCTTTCTTT.

This chain connects TRBV9 to TRBJ2-7, with TRBD1 matching over 10 bases. Germline assignment: CDR1 SGDLS and CDR2 YYNGEE. With 4 bases clipped from V and 0 bases from J, the junction kept 4 bases outside the gene matches. The CDR3 consists of 15 residues. Here the CDR3 reads CASSLGQGTSYEQYF. In nucleotides, the CDR3 is TGTGCCAGCAGCTTGGGACAGGGGACCTCCTACGAGCAGTACTTC.

This chain's CDR3 is CASSTGYQETQYF. The CDR3 nucleotides are TGTGCCAGTAGCACAGGGTACCAAGAGACCCAGTACTTC. The chain combines TRBV19 with TRBJ2-5; D possibly corresponds to TRBD1 (6 bases). This CDR3 is built from 13 residues. Germline-derived CDR1 and CDR2 are LNHDA and SQIVND (reference sequence). V was shortened by 6 bases and J by 0 bases, with 8 bases between the two germline ends.

The CDR3 DNA follows: TGTGCCAGCAGCCCAACAGGGCTCTCCTTCTCTGGGGCCAACGTCCTGACTTTC. Protein product: CASSPTGLSFSGANVLTF. V gene TRBV7-3 combines with J gene TRBJ2-6, with a tentative D call TRBD1 (6 bases). Trimming cost V 5 bases and J 0 bases, with 17 bases left between them. This CDR3 is 18 amino acids long. Looked up from germline, CDR1 is SGHTA and CDR2 is FQGTGA.

The chain employs TRBV28 and TRBJ2-1; D remains ambiguous. The germline CDR1 and CDR2 sequences are MDHEN and SYDVKM. This CDR3 is built from 14 residues. Trimming removed 2 bases at V and 4 bases at J, with 9 bases between. In DNA form, the CDR3 reads TGTGCCAGCAGTTTAGTTGCTTTGTACAATGAGCAGTTCTTC. It is translated as CASSLVALYNEQFF.

This chain links TRBV10-3 with TRBJ2-5; possible D gene TRBD1, 5 bases. This CDR3 is built from 15 residues. Deletions cut 3 bases from V and 7 bases from J, with 18 bases between. Germline-derived CDR1 and CDR2 are ENHRY and SYGVKD. Here the CDR3 reads CAISDSSGRALTQYF. The CDR3 DNA is TGTGCCATCAGTGATTCTTCGGGCAGGGCGTTGACCCAGTACTTC.

This clone was recorded once. The rearrangement links TRBV10-3 to TRBJ1-5, with TRBD1 matching 10 bases. The CDR3 extends over 14 amino acids. Germline V gene lookup returns CDR1 ENHRY and CDR2 SYGVKD. V dropped 6 bases and J dropped 3; count of bases not matched to a gene: 2. CDR3 sequence (DNA): TGTGCCATCAGCGGGACAGGGGACAATCAGCCCCAGCATTTT. Its translation is CAISGTGDNQPQHF.

Only one count was recorded for this clone. The chain employs TRBV6-5 and TRBJ2-5, with 9 nucleotides matching TRBD1. The CDR3 has 15 amino acids. Trimming removed 0 bases from V and 2 bases from J; junction bases left unmatched: 1. Germline lookup yields CDR1 MNHEY and CDR2 SVGAGI. This CDR3 is CASSYSGTGQETQYF. The CDR3 coding sequence is TGTGCCAGCAGTTACTCGGGGACAGGGCAAGAGACCCAGTACTTC.

The V and J genes are TRBV6-5 and TRBJ2-1; 12 bases map to TRBD2. The CDR3 loop spans 16 amino acids. Germline-derived CDR1 and CDR2 are MNHEY and SVGAGI. The V and J ends lost 2 bases and 9 bases, in that order; junction bases with no gene match: 8. The CDR3 reads CASSYPTSGSTTEQFF. CDR3 in DNA: TGTGCCAGCAGTTACCCGACTAGCGGGAGTACGACTGAGCAGTTCTTC.

The chain joins TRBV7-3 to TRBJ2-2, with 7 bases matching TRBD1. The germline V gene has CDR1 SGHTA and CDR2 FQGTGA. V lost 2 bases and J lost 7; bases outside the gene matches: 13. The length of the CDR3 is 17 residues. CDR3 coding DNA: TGTGCCAGCAGCTTACTCCCCGGGACAGACAGTCGCGGGGAGCTGTTTTTT. Its translation: CASSLLPGTDSRGELFF. The variable domain in full, with the rest retrieved from reference TRBV7-3 and TRBJ2-2, is GAGVSQTPSNKVTEKGKYVELRCDPISGHTALYWYRQSLGQGPEFLIYFQGTGAADDSGLPNDRFFAVRPEGSVSTLKIQRTERGDSAVYLCASSLLPGTDSRGELFFGEGSRLTVL.

The chain has TRBV7-9 and TRBJ2-3; TRBD1 matches at 7 bases. J was trimmed by 5 bases and V by 3 bases; bases with no gene match: 8. Looked up from germline, CDR1 is SEHNR and CDR2 is FQNEAQ (reference sequence). This CDR3 spans 15 amino acids. CDR3 sequence reads: CASSFGTDEGDTQYF. The CDR3 DNA sequence: TGTGCCAGCAGCTTTGGGACAGATGAGGGAGATACGCAGTATTTT.

Remarks on this clone: The junction departs from the called germline gene at one end, perhaps through a read error. The chain uses TRBV7-7 and TRBJ1-4, with TRBD1 matching 7 bases. The CDR3 consists of 15 residues. Per germline, CDR1 SSHAT and CDR2 FNYEAQ (reference sequence). CDR3 sequence (DNA): TGTGCTAGCAGCCCCGGGACAGCAAGGTTTGAAAAACTGTTTTTT. This encodes CASSPGTARFEKLFF.

The V call is TRBV4-3, the J call TRBJ2-1; either TRBD1 or TRBD2 may fit D (6 bases each). CDR1 LGHNA and CDR2 YSLEER come from the germline V gene. The CDR3 has 16 amino acids. V lost 1 base and J lost 4, with 14 bases in between. DNA of the CDR3: TGCGCCAGCAGCCAAGGGGGGGACATCTCTTACAATGAGCAGTTCTTC. It is translated as CASSQGGDISYNEQFF.

CDR3 protein: CASSIPRTGSGANVLTF. CDR3 in DNA: TGTGCCAGCAGCATCCCGAGGACGGGGTCTGGGGCCAACGTCCTGACTTTC. The V gene is TRBV10-3, the J gene TRBJ2-6, with a weak D call TRBD2 (5 bases). Germline values: CDR1 ENHRY, CDR2 SYGVKD. Trimming removed 10 bases at V and 1 base at J, with 20 bases between. The CDR3 runs to 17 residues.